These 25 T cell receptor beta chains were all obtained from the same sample, sequenced in a study of cytomegalovirus exposure and HLA in healthy donors. The PCR employed 60 Vbeta primers together with 13 Jbeta primers. Sequenced by immunoSEQ multiplex PCR; TCRdb stores in-frame clones only, minus some. The sample consists of about 180,000 clones, under 90% of them appearing once. Sequenced input: PBMCs. These receptor sequences come from a man aged 30 to 45 in good health and CMV-seropositive.

The chain recombines TRBV7-9 with TRBJ2-1; D is unresolved. The CDR3 has 10 amino acids. Germline loops: CDR1 SEHNR, CDR2 FQNEAQ (reference sequence). V lost 3 bases and J 10 bases, leaving 4 bases between the germline ends. The CDR3 DNA follows: TGTGCCAGCAGCTTCGTAGAGCAGTTCTTC. Its protein is CASSFVEQFF.

The chain couples TRBV9 to TRBJ2-1, with 10 bases identical to TRBD2. The V gene end was trimmed by 6 bases and the J gene end by 3 bases; junction bases not matched to a gene: 6. Germline assignment: CDR1 SGDLS and CDR2 YYNGEE. The CDR3 runs to 15 residues. The DNA of the CDR3 is TGTGCCAGCACGGCTAGCGGGGGACGCTACAATGAGCAGTTCTTC. Its protein product is CASTASGGRYNEQFF.

The chain employs TRBV29-1 and TRBJ2-7, with 9 bases fitting TRBD1. Germline trimming cut 7 bases from V and 4 bases from J; bases unmatched to any gene: 17. The CDR3 runs 16 residues. Germline-derived CDR1 and CDR2 are SQVTM and ANQGSEA. CDR3 bases: TGCAGCGCCGACAGGGGGACCCCCGGACTAGGATACGAGCAGTACTTC. This codes for CSADRGTPGLGYEQYF.

This rearrangement joins TRBV5-1 to TRBJ1-1; no reliable D call. V shed 2 bases and J shed 4 bases, with 9 bases lying between them. The germline V gene encodes CDR1 SGHRS and CDR2 YFSETQ. The CDR3 covers 13 residues. The CDR3 DNA is TGCGCCAGCAGCTTAGGAGTGAGCACTGAAGCTTTCTTT. It is translated as CASSLGVSTEAFF.

A few counts support this clone. The junction differs from germline at one of its ends, possibly a read error. The chain recombines TRBV7-9 with TRBJ1-2; D call uncertain. The CDR3 spans 12 residues. Germline CDR1 and CDR2: SEHNR and FQNEAQ (reference sequence). The CDR3 spells CSSSLGLYGYTF. CDR3 nucleotide sequence: TGTTCCAGCAGCTTGGGCCTCTATGGCTACACCTTC.

V gene TRBV28 combines with J gene TRBJ1-5; a possible D gene is TRBD1 (5 bases). Between the trimmed V and J ends, which lost 3 bases and 3 bases, there was a span of 12 bases. Looked up from germline, CDR1 is MDHEN and CDR2 is SYDVKM. This CDR3 has 15 residues. The CDR3 protein is CASSFRARVNQPQHF. CDR3 in DNA: TGTGCCAGCAGTTTTAGGGCCAGGGTCAATCAGCCCCAGCATTTT.

This rearrangement joins TRBV4-2 to TRBJ1-2; 8 nucleotides match TRBD1. The CDR3 contains 18 residues. V was clipped by 0 bases and J by 6 bases; unmatched bases: 15. Germline CDR1 LGHNA, CDR2 YNFKEQ. The CDR3 coding sequence is TGTGCCAGCAGCCAAGATAGGGGCGACAGGGGAATGGCAAATGGCTACACCTTC. Protein: CASSQDRGDRGMANGYTF.

The V and J genes are TRBV4-2 and TRBJ2-3, with TRBD2 matching over 10 bases. The CDR3 sequence is 19 residues long. The germline CDR1 and CDR2 sequences are LGHNA and YNFKEQ. J gave up 2 bases and V 0 bases, and 11 bases lay outside the gene matches. CDR3 DNA: TGTGCCAGCAGCCAAGATTTGGGGCTAGCGGGAGCATTCACAGATACGCAGTATTTT. Residues: CASSQDLGLAGAFTDTQYF.

J is TRBJ2-7 and V is TRBV27, with 10 bases fitting TRBD1. Trimming removed 10 bases from V and 2 bases from J; junction bases left unmatched: 11. There are 15 residues in the CDR3. Germline V CDR1 and CDR2: MNHEY, SMNVEV (reference sequence). DNA for the CDR3: TGTGCCACCTTGGGTCCGGGACAGGGGACCTACGAGCAGTACTTC. It codes for CATLGPGQGTYEQYF.

V gene TRBV7-2 combines with J gene TRBJ2-2; D unclear. V lost 3 bases to trimming and J lost 0 bases, with 5 bases between them. Germline loops: CDR1 SGHTA, CDR2 FQGNSA. CDR3 length equals 14 residues. CDR3 loop: CASSFGSNTGELFF. In DNA form, the CDR3 reads TGTGCCAGCAGCTTCGGGTCGAACACCGGGGAGCTGTTTTTT.

This chain uses TRBV19 with TRBJ2-7; 9 nucleotides line up with TRBD2. J lost 0 bases, V lost 9 bases, and 6 bases had no gene match. CDR1 is LNHDA, CDR2 SQIVND, per germline (reference sequence). CDR3 length: 14 amino acids. The CDR3 loop reads CARGGLASSYEQYF. The DNA for the CDR3 is TGTGCCAGGGGGGGACTAGCCAGCTCCTACGAGCAGTACTTC.

J is TRBJ2-7 and V is TRBV28; 9 nucleotides agree with TRBD1. This CDR3 comprises 15 residues. The trim removed 6 bases at V and 5 bases at J, leaving 11 bases unmatched. CDR1 MDHEN and CDR2 SYDVKM come from the germline V gene. In nucleotides, the CDR3 is TGTGCCAGCAGCCCAGGGGGGACAGGGTTACACGAGCAGTACTTC. This codes for CASSPGGTGLHEQYF.

The sample holds a few counts of this clone. The J gene is TRBJ2-5, the V gene TRBV7-2, with TRBD2 as a possible D gene (7 bases). The germline V gene encodes CDR1 SGHTA and CDR2 FQGNSA. CDR3 size: 14 residues. Trimming removed 2 bases at V and 5 bases at J, with 12 bases between. The CDR3: CASSLNSGGETQYF. Here the CDR3 DNA reads TGTGCCAGCAGCTTAAATTCGGGGGGCGAGACCCAGTACTTC.

This sequence joins TRBV7-2 and TRBJ2-1; D possibly corresponds to TRBD1 (5 bases). V was clipped by 1 base and J by 5 bases, with 12 bases between them. The CDR3 runs 15 residues. Germline V CDR1 and CDR2: SGHTA, FQGNSA. The CDR3 nucleotides read TGTGCCAGCAGCTTAGAGGGGTATCGGGACAATGAGCAGTTCTTC. It encodes CASSLEGYRDNEQFF. Full variable domain (outside the CDR3, taken from reference TRBV7-2 and TRBJ2-1): GAGVSQSPSNKVTEKGKDVELRCDPISGHTALYWYRQSLGQGLEFLIYFQGNSAPDKSGLPSDRFSAERTGGSVSTLTIQRTQQEDSAVYLCASSLEGYRDNEQFFGPGTRLTVL.

The CDR3 DNA reads as TGCGCCAGCAGCTTGAGAGTTGGAGACGCGGGTAGAGAAAAACTGTTTTTT. Protein sequence: CASSLRVGDAGREKLFF. This chain uses TRBV5-1 with TRBJ1-4; D is unresolved. Trimming took 1 base from V and 8 from J, leaving 21 bases between them. Germline V gene sequence: CDR1 SGHRS, CDR2 YFSETQ. The CDR3 sequence is 17 residues long.

The chain uses TRBV13 and TRBJ1-1; TRBD1 might be the D (5 bases). The V end lost 10 bases, the J end lost 4 bases, and 16 bases lay between the germline ends. Germline V lookup: CDR1 PRHDT, CDR2 FYEKMQ (reference sequence). This CDR3 contains 13 residues. The CDR3 DNA reads as TGTGCCACCGCCCTTCAGGGTATCACTGAAGCTTTCTTT. Translating it yields CATALQGITEAFF.

V gene TRBV5-1 combines with J gene TRBJ2-7; D might be TRBD2 (5 bases). Trimming stripped 3 bases from V and 3 bases from J, with 16 bases between. The CDR3 sequence is 15 residues long. Germline assignment: CDR1 SGHRS and CDR2 YFSETQ. DNA for the CDR3: TGCGCCAGCAGCTCCTCGAGCGGACCAAACTACGAGCAGTACTTC. Translation gives CASSSSSGPNYEQYF.

This chain links TRBV5-1 with TRBJ2-3, with D perhaps TRBD2 (5 bases). Germline V lookup: CDR1 SGHRS, CDR2 YFSETQ. Trimming shortened V by 0 bases and J by 0 bases, and 11 bases separated the two germline ends. The CDR3 is 16 residues long. CDR3 loop: CASSLDPSTSTDTQYF. The CDR3, as DNA: TGCGCCAGCAGCTTGGATCCTAGCACCAGCACAGATACGCAGTATTTT.

The rearrangement joins TRBV25-1 to TRBJ2-5, with D maybe TRBD1 (5 bases). TRBJ2-7 matches the DNA end more closely, so the J call is doubtful. Looked up from germline, CDR1 is MGHDK and CDR2 is SYGVNS. This CDR3 comprises 15 residues. CDR3 sequence reads: CASSEFGAALYEQYF. CDR3 sequence (DNA): TGTGCCAGCAGTGAATTTGGGGCAGCCCTCTACGAGCAGTACTTC.

The J gene is TRBJ2-1, the V gene TRBV14; 7 bases are a match to TRBD2. CDR3 length equals 15 residues. Germline V gene data show CDR1 as SGHDN and CDR2 as FVKESK. V shed 4 bases and J 3 bases; nucleotides not matched to a gene: 6. The CDR3 is CASSPRGDYYNEQFF. In nucleotides, the CDR3 is TGTGCCAGCAGCCCCCGGGGGGACTACTACAATGAGCAGTTCTTC. Filled out from reference TRBV14 and TRBJ2-1, the complete variable domain reads EAGVTQFPSHSVIEKGQTVTLRCDPISGHDNLYWYRRVMGKEIKFLLHFVKESKQDESGMPNNRFLAERTGGTYSTLKVQPAELEDSGVYFCASSPRGDYYNEQFFGPGTRLTVL.

The chain employs TRBV15 and TRBJ2-2; TRBD2 aligns across 10 bases. CDR1 is LNHNV and CDR2 is YYDKDF in the germline V gene (reference sequence). Trimming cost V 0 bases and J 5 bases; bases outside gene matches: 12. The CDR3 covers 19 residues. CDR3 DNA sequence: TGTGCCACCAGCAGAGAGAGCTGGAGCGGGGGGGCGAGGACCGGGGAGCTGTTTTTT. This encodes CATSRESWSGGARTGELFF. The complete variable domain, with remaining parts taken from reference TRBV15 and TRBJ2-2, reads DAMVIQNPRYQVTQFGKPVTLSCSQTLNHNVMYWYQQKSSQAPKLLFHYYDKDFNNEADTPDNFQSRRPNTSFCFLDIRSPGLGDTAMYLCATSRESWSGGARTGELFFGEGSRLTVL.

This chain uses TRBV18 with TRBJ1-2, with D possibly being TRBD1 (6 bases). This CDR3 is built from 14 residues. Germline V gene lookup returns CDR1 KGHSH and CDR2 LQKENI. Trimming shortened V by 4 bases and J by 7 bases, and 16 bases separated the two germline ends. CDR3 protein: CASSLGRGEIGYTF. CDR3 nucleotides: TGTGCCAGCTCACTAGGCAGGGGAGAAATTGGCTACACCTTC.

CDR3 loop: CASSSSTTFYNEQFF. The CDR3, as DNA: TGTGCCAGCAGCTCTTCGACTACCTTCTACAATGAGCAGTTCTTC. The chain employs TRBV9 and TRBJ2-1; D is possibly TRBD2 (5 bases). The CDR3 runs to 15 residues. The germline V gene has CDR1 SGDLS and CDR2 YYNGEE. Trimming cost V 4 bases and J 3 bases, with 14 bases left between them.

This clone came up a few times. The same CDR3 can be traced to other DNA sequences in this sample. The J gene is TRBJ2-1, the V gene TRBV6-5; 7 bases are shared with TRBD2. Unmatched junction bases numbered 0, after V lost 0 bases and J lost 7 bases. CDR1 MNHEY and CDR2 SVGAGI come from the germline V gene. The CDR3 covers 13 residues. This chain's CDR3 is CASSYSRGNEQFF. CDR3 in DNA: TGTGCCAGCAGTTACTCGCGGGGGAATGAGCAGTTCTTC.

This clone was detected once. The V call is TRBV6-1, the J call TRBJ2-5; a possible D gene is TRBD2 (5 bases). The end of the DNA aligns better with TRBJ2-7, so the J call may be wrong. Germline CDR1 is MNHNS and CDR2 is SASEGT. This CDR3 is 13 amino acids long. In nucleotides, the CDR3 is TGTGCCAGCAGTGTGGGCAGGAGGTACGAGCAGTACTTC. Amino acid sequence: CASSVGRRYEQYF.